Each of the 8 T cell receptor beta chains below was sequenced from the same sample in a study of blood T cell repertoires in COVID-19 (dated by TCRdb to the early 2020s). Preparation of the library involved the immunoSEQ multiplex PCR assay. TCRdb carries this immuneACCESS record with in-frame sequences only. Its versions omit some clonotypes, under half of them owing to an unresolved V gene in the studies checked, with the rest unexplained. The sample records 150,000 to 200,000 clones, under 80% of which are singletons. The leading ten clones occupy less than 20% of the sample. Sample: PBMCs or T cells enriched from blood (not recorded which). The receptors originated from a woman aged 45-59 years with acute COVID-19.

The J gene is TRBJ1-5, the V gene TRBV12-3 or TRBV12-4; possibly TRBD1 for D (5 bases). The length of the CDR3 is 13 residues. V dropped 11 bases and J dropped 7 bases, with 18 bases sitting between them. The CDR3 DNA reads as TGTGCCCTCGGCGGGGCAAACGGGCAGCCCCAGCATTTT. As protein: CALGGANGQPQHF.

The J gene is TRBJ2-7, the V gene TRBV11-2, with D possibly TRBD2 on 6 matching bases. The CDR3 contains 14 residues. Germline lookup yields CDR1 SGHAT and CDR2 FQNNGV. V was cut by 5 bases and J by 3 bases, with 14 bases left in between. The CDR3 DNA is TGTGCCAGCAGCCGTGGGACGGGGGACTACGAGCAGTACGTC. Protein: CASSRGTGDYEQYV.

The chain uses TRBV7-9 and TRBJ2-3, with TRBD2 matching 10 bases. V shed 4 bases and J 0 bases; nucleotides not matched to a gene: 10. Germline V gene sequence: CDR1 SEHNR, CDR2 FQNEAQ (reference sequence). This CDR3 spans 18 amino acids. In nucleotides, the CDR3 is TGTGCCAGCAGCTCTCCTAGCGGGGGCCTTCTCAGCACAGATACGCAGTATTTT. This encodes CASSSPSGGLLSTDTQYF.

J is TRBJ1-6 and V is TRBV7-2; 7 bases align to TRBD1. The V segment lost 5 bases and the J segment 5 bases; nucleotides outside the gene matches: 15. The V gene's germline CDR1 is SGHTA and CDR2 FQGNSA. The CDR3 length is 18 residues. Here the CDR3 reads CASSEGRTGWTNNSPLHF. The CDR3 DNA is TGTGCCAGCAGCGAGGGTAGGACAGGCTGGACCAATAATTCACCCCTCCACTTT. Full variable domain (outside the CDR3, taken from reference TRBV7-2 and TRBJ1-6): GAGVSQSPSNKVTEKGKDVELRCDPISGHTALYWYRQSLGQGLEFLIYFQGNSAPDKSGLPSDRFSAERTGGSVSTLTIQRTQQEDSAVYLCASSEGRTGWTNNSPLHFGNGTRLTVT.

The rearrangement uses TRBV19 and TRBJ2-1; TRBD1 matches 11 bases. V shed 5 bases, J shed 7 bases, and the junction held 10 bases outside the gene matches. CDR1 is LNHDA and CDR2 is SQIVND in the germline V gene (reference sequence). The CDR3 extends over 16 amino acids. The CDR3: CASSSPGDRGFNEQFF. CDR3 coding DNA: TGTGCCAGTAGTTCCCCCGGGGACAGGGGGTTTAATGAGCAGTTCTTC.

The chain employs TRBV7-7 and TRBJ2-5; 8 bases fit TRBD2. V lost 5 bases and J lost 4; bases outside the gene matches: 6. Looked up from germline, CDR1 is SSHAT and CDR2 is FNYEAQ (reference sequence). CDR3 length equals 14 residues. CDR3 DNA sequence: TGTGCCAGCAGCCCCACCGGGACTAGAGAGACCCAGTACTTC. Translating gives CASSPTGTRETQYF.

The chain joins TRBV7-6 to TRBJ1-4; TRBD1 aligns across 8 bases. V was pared by 0 bases and J by 7 bases, with 4 bases of the junction left unmatched. CDR1 and CDR2 (germline): SGHVS, FNYEAQ. This CDR3 spans 15 amino acids. The CDR3 protein is CASSLARTGTEKLFF. DNA of the CDR3: TGTGCCAGCAGCTTAGCTCGGACAGGGACTGAAAAACTGTTTTTT. The full variable domain, with the rest looked up from reference TRBV7-6 and TRBJ1-4, is GAGVSQSPRYKVTKRGQDVALRCDPISGHVSLYWYRQALGQGPEFLTYFNYEAQQDKSGLPNDRFSAERPEGSISTLTIQRTEQRDSAMYRCASSLARTGTEKLFFGSGTQLSVL.

This clone was picked up a small number of times. The chain links TRBV7-2 to TRBJ2-5, with D unclear. The CDR3 length is 14 residues. Between the trimmed V and J ends, which lost 2 bases and 5 bases, there was a span of 12 bases. Germline V gene sequence: CDR1 SGHTA, CDR2 FQGNSA. The CDR3 DNA follows: TGTGCCAGCAGCTTATTCGACTCGCCGGAGACCCAGTACTTC. This sequence encodes CASSLFDSPETQYF.